Listed below are T cell receptor beta chains from one sample, sequenced in a study of T cell repertoires in cytomegalovirus infection. TCRdb processed the reads anew with MiXCR; each CDR3 protein has one entry. The repertoire holds roughly 990,000 distinct CDR3 sequences, with roughly a third as singletons. Antigens of these TCRs are unknown. Sequenced here: cultured CD8+ T cells from PBMCs, sampled from culture after CMV antigen stimulation. These receptors were taken from a human donor in good health (CMV status not recorded). Some clones in this sample may be carry-over from other donors' samples. The CDR3 runs from the conserved cysteine through the conserved F or W. Fields, in order: CDR3 DNA, CDR3 protein, clone size, V gene, D gene, J gene. D genes are given only for firm matches. Clone sizes are given selectively: once, few, many, or a class where the clone is expanded.

CDR3 DNA: TGTGCCAGCAGCCAAAAACGGGGGACCTACAATGAGCAGTTCTTC
CDR3 protein: CASSQKRGTYNEQFF
clone size: .
V gene: TRBV7-8
D gene: .
J gene: TRBJ2-1

CDR3 DNA: TGTGCCAGCAGCTTAAGGGGGCTCACAGATACGCAGTATTTT
CDR3 protein: CASSLRGLTDTQYF
clone size: many
V gene: TRBV11-3
D gene: TRBD1
J gene: TRBJ2-3

CDR3 DNA: TGCGCCAGCAGCCAAGATCCCGATAACTATGGCTACACCTTC
CDR3 protein: CASSQDPDNYGYTF
clone size: .
V gene: TRBV4-3
D gene: .
J gene: TRBJ1-2

CDR3 DNA: TGTGCCAGCAGCTTACCCCTCCGGGGGGGTTCCCCGCGGGATGAGCAGTTCTTC
CDR3 protein: CASSLPLRGGSPRDEQFF
clone size: many
V gene: TRBV7-8
D gene: TRBD2
J gene: TRBJ2-1

CDR3 DNA: TGTGCCAGTAGTCCGGGACAGCCGGTCACTGAAGCTTTCTTT
CDR3 protein: CASSPGQPVTEAFF
clone size: .
V gene: TRBV19
D gene: TRBD1
J gene: TRBJ1-1

CDR3 DNA: TGTGCCAGCAGCCCGACAGGGGTAAATGAGGCTTTCTTT
CDR3 protein: CASSPTGVNEAFF
clone size: .
V gene: TRBV5-4
D gene: TRBD1
J gene: TRBJ1-1

CDR3 DNA: TGTGCCAGCAGTGAATACTATATCCAGGGGGCGTCCTACGAGCAGTACTTC
CDR3 protein: CASSEYYIQGASYEQYF
clone size: .
V gene: TRBV25-1
D gene: TRBD1
J gene: TRBJ2-7

CDR3 DNA: TGTGCCAGCAGTTACTCGTCAGAGGTCACTGAAGCTTTCTTT
CDR3 protein: CASSYSSEVTEAFF
clone size: many
V gene: TRBV6-5
D gene: .
J gene: TRBJ1-1

CDR3 DNA: TGTGCCAGCAGCTTAGGATTGGATGGGGGTGGCTACACCTTC
CDR3 protein: CASSLGLDGGGYTF
clone size: .
V gene: TRBV7-6
D gene: .
J gene: TRBJ1-2

CDR3 DNA: TGTGCCAGCAAGTACGACTACAATGAGCAGTTCTTC
CDR3 protein: CASKYDYNEQFF
clone size: .
V gene: TRBV7-6
D gene: .
J gene: TRBJ2-1